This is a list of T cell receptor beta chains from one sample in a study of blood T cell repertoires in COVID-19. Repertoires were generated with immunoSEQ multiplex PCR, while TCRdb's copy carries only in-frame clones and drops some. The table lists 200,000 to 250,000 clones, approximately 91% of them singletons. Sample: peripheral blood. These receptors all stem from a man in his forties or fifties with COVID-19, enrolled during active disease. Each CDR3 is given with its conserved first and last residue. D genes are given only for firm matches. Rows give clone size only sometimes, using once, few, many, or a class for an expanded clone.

CDR3 DNA: TGTGCCAGCAGCGCAAACCCCCCGGGACAGGGGGTTAACGAGCAGTACTTC; CDR3 protein: CASSANPPGQGVNEQYF; V gene: TRBV11-3; J gene: TRBJ2-7; clone size: -; D gene: TRBD1
CDR3 DNA: TGTGCAAGTCGCTTAGGCCGGGGCGGGGCGACCTTTCAAGAGACCCAGTACTTC; CDR3 protein: CASRLGRGGATFQETQYF; V gene: TRBV12-2; J gene: TRBJ2-5; clone size: -; D gene: -
CDR3 DNA: TGCAGCGTTGAAGCAGGGAACTATGGCTACACCTTC; CDR3 protein: CSVEAGNYGYTF; V gene: TRBV29-1; J gene: TRBJ1-2; clone size: -; D gene: -
CDR3 DNA: TGTGCCAGCAGCGTCGGGACAGCTAATGAAAAACTGTTTTTT; CDR3 protein: CASSVGTANEKLFF; V gene: TRBV5-4; J gene: TRBJ1-4; clone size: -; D gene: TRBD1
CDR3 DNA: TGTGCCACTAAGAACTCTGGAAACACCATATATTTT; CDR3 protein: CATKNSGNTIYF; V gene: TRBV10-3; J gene: TRBJ1-3; clone size: -; D gene: -
CDR3 DNA: TGTGCCAGCAGTTACGATACCGGGACAGGATCTGGCTACACCTTC; CDR3 protein: CASSYDTGTGSGYTF; V gene: TRBV6-2/TRBV6-3; J gene: TRBJ1-2; clone size: few; D gene: TRBD1
CDR3 DNA: TGTGCCAGCAGTTTATCGCGGCAGTCATATGGCTACACCTTC; CDR3 protein: CASSLSRQSYGYTF; V gene: TRBV27; J gene: TRBJ1-2; clone size: -; D gene: -
CDR3 DNA: TGTGCCAGCAGCCCCGGAGCTCGGGCAGATACGCAGTATTTT; CDR3 protein: CASSPGARADTQYF; V gene: TRBV11-2; J gene: TRBJ2-3; clone size: -; D gene: -
CDR3 DNA: TGTGCCAGCAGCCAGACGGAGAGCTCTGGAAACACCATATATTTT; CDR3 protein: CASSQTESSGNTIYF; V gene: TRBV6-5; J gene: TRBJ1-3; clone size: few; D gene: -
CDR3 DNA: TGTGCCAGCAGCTTAATTGCGGGGAGCTCCTACGAGCAGTACTTC; CDR3 protein: CASSLIAGSSYEQYF; V gene: TRBV7-3; J gene: TRBJ2-7; clone size: -; D gene: -
CDR3 DNA: TGTGCCAGCAGTGAAGGGACAGGGGATCAGCCCCAGCATTTT; CDR3 protein: CASSEGTGDQPQHF; V gene: TRBV2; J gene: TRBJ1-5; clone size: -; D gene: TRBD1
CDR3 DNA: TGTGCCATCAGTAGTGGGCGGGGGGATGAAAACATTCAGTACTTC; CDR3 protein: CAISSGRGDENIQYF; V gene: TRBV10-3; J gene: TRBJ2-4; clone size: -; D gene: TRBD2
CDR3 DNA: TGTGCCAGCAGTTTGGAGTCCTATAATTCACCCCTCCACTTT; CDR3 protein: CASSLESYNSPLHF; V gene: TRBV27; J gene: TRBJ1-6; clone size: -; D gene: -
CDR3 DNA: TGTGCCAGCAGTCGGCGACTGGGACTAGCGGGAGCAATGTCCTACGAGCAGTACTTC; CDR3 protein: CASSRRLGLAGAMSYEQYF; V gene: TRBV6-6; J gene: TRBJ2-7; clone size: -; D gene: TRBD2
CDR3 DNA: TGTGCCTGGAGTGGAATTACTAGCGGGGGCCTTGATACGCAGTATTTT; CDR3 protein: CAWSGITSGGLDTQYF; V gene: TRBV30; J gene: TRBJ2-3; clone size: once; D gene: TRBD2
CDR3 DNA: TGTGCCAGCAGTTACTCTCCCGAGACACTTACCTACGAGCAGTACTTC; CDR3 protein: CASSYSPETLTYEQYF; V gene: TRBV6-5; J gene: TRBJ2-7; clone size: -; D gene: -
CDR3 DNA: TGTGCCCGCTCGGGACTAGCGGGAGGCGAGCAGTACTTC; CDR3 protein: CARSGLAGGEQYF; V gene: TRBV6-6; J gene: TRBJ2-7; clone size: -; D gene: TRBD2
CDR3 DNA: TGTGCCAGCAGTGCCCATCAGGGGCGAGCGGATCAGCCCCAGCATTTT; CDR3 protein: CASSAHQGRADQPQHF; V gene: TRBV28; J gene: TRBJ1-5; clone size: few; D gene: -
CDR3 DNA: TGTGCCAGCAGCTTGGGACAGGGACACACCGGGGAGCTGTTTTTT; CDR3 protein: CASSLGQGHTGELFF; V gene: TRBV7-6; J gene: TRBJ2-2; clone size: -; D gene: TRBD1